These 29 T cell receptor beta chains came from one sample sequenced in a study of regulatory T cells in long-lasting Graves disease. For TCR beta, libraries came from iRepertoire HTBI primers and Arm-PCR of CDR3 regions. TCRdb analysed the multiplex PCR reads with MiXCR anew, one entry per CDR3 protein. The table shows 400,000 to 500,000 distinct CDR3 sequences, with 15% occurring only once. Time point of the sample: newly diagnosed GD, antithyroid drugs for less than 3 months. PBMCs provided the RNA from which the TCR library was made. The sample was also linked to a second study, of T cells in Graves' hyperthyroidism and ophthalmopathy.

Sequencing used peripheral blood mononuclear cells (PBMCs), obtained at new diagnosis, from a patient treated with antithyroid drugs. The receptors here all came from a woman aged 35 to 49 with Graves disease.

The V gene is TRBV6-2 or TRBV6-3, the J gene TRBJ2-1, with 9 bases that match TRBD2. CDR1 and CDR2 (germline): MNHEY, SVGEGT. V lost 6 bases, J lost 0 bases, and 9 bases stayed unmatched. The CDR3 has 17 amino acids. Here the CDR3 reads CASRGASGTSSYNEQFF. The CDR3 nucleotides are TGTGCCAGCAGGGGGGCTAGCGGGACGAGCTCCTACAATGAGCAGTTCTTC.

Many counts were recorded for this clonotype. The chain employs TRBV6-1 and TRBJ1-2, with D unresolved. The length of the CDR3 is 15 residues. CDR1 is MNHNS and CDR2 is SASEGT in the germline V gene. Deletions cut 5 bases from V and 8 bases from J, with 21 bases between. The CDR3 nucleotides are TGTGCCAGCAGTCTAGGCCCGAGATCTACGAGGGGCTACACCTTC. Its translation: CASSLGPRSTRGYTF.

CDR3 sequence reads: CASSYLGNGGANVLTF. Here the CDR3 DNA reads TGTGCCAGCAGTTACCTGGGGAATGGTGGGGCCAACGTCCTGACTTTC. The V call is TRBV6-5, the J call TRBJ2-6; D is undetermined. Germline lookup yields CDR1 MNHEY and CDR2 SVGAGI. V lost 2 bases to trimming and J lost 3 bases, with 11 bases between them. CDR3 length: 16 residues.

J is TRBJ2-7 and V is TRBV20-1; 8 nucleotides match TRBD2. Trimming removed 0 bases from V and 0 bases from J; junction bases left unmatched: 10. The length of the CDR3 is 17 residues. Germline CDR1 reads DFQATT; CDR2 reads SNEGSKA (reference sequence). The CDR3 protein is CSARDKSGGTASYEQYF. The CDR3 region has the DNA TGCAGTGCTAGAGATAAATCGGGAGGGACTGCCTCCTACGAGCAGTACTTC.

This clonotype has ten or more counts. The chain uses TRBV20-1 and TRBJ1-2; the D is unclear. Trimming took off 5 bases at V and 0 bases at J, with 10 bases between the two ends. Germline lookup yields CDR1 DFQATT and CDR2 SNEGSKA (reference sequence). This CDR3 is built from 13 residues. CDR3 in amino acids: CSAGELANYGYTF. Written as DNA, the CDR3 is TGCAGTGCTGGGGAGCTAGCTAACTATGGCTACACCTTC.

The gene calls are TRBV20-1 and TRBJ2-1; 10 bases are shared with TRBD1. Germline loops: CDR1 DFQATT, CDR2 SNEGSKA (reference sequence). With V trimmed by 2 bases and J by 10 bases, 11 bases remained unmatched. The CDR3 extends over 15 amino acids. The CDR3 is CSARKSGQGSGEQFF. CDR3 coding DNA: TGCAGTGCTAGAAAGTCGGGACAGGGGTCGGGGGAGCAGTTCTTC.

CDR3 in DNA: TGTGCCACGCTGGGACAACCAAGTGAGCAGTTCTTC. The encoded protein is CATLGQPSEQFF. V gene TRBV10-3 combines with J gene TRBJ2-1; a weak D match, TRBD1 (6 bases). CDR1 ENHRY and CDR2 SYGVKD come from the germline V gene. CDR3 length: 12 residues. Trimming removed 10 bases at V and 9 bases at J, with 16 bases between.

This clonotype has at least ten counts. This chain connects TRBV24-1 to TRBJ1-5; D is perhaps TRBD1 (5 bases). With 2 bases removed from V and 0 bases from J, the gap between germline ends came to 10 bases. Germline V gene lookup returns CDR1 KGHDR and CDR2 SFDVKD. The CDR3 spans 16 residues. The CDR3 DNA reads TGTGCCACCAGTGATTCTCAGGGAATTAGCAATCAGCCCCAGCATTTT. It specifies CATSDSQGISNQPQHF.

Worth noting for this clonotype: This may stem from a read error, because a much larger clone lies one nucleotide away. The V call is TRBV30, the J call TRBJ1-2, with D unclear. The CDR3 has 12 residues. The germline V gene encodes CDR1 GTSNPN and CDR2 SVGIG (reference sequence). CDR3 sequence reads: CAWSVGSYGHTF. The CDR3 DNA is TGTGCCTGGAGTGTGGGGAGCTATGGCCACACCTTC.

This clonotype was recorded a few times. J is TRBJ2-1 and V is TRBV7-9; D remains unclear. The CDR3 totals 14 residues. Germline V gives CDR1 SEHNR, CDR2 FQNEAQ (reference sequence). Trimming shortened V by 3 bases and J by 3 bases, and 9 bases separated the two germline ends. The CDR3 here is CASSFGTNYNEQFF. CDR3 bases: TGTGCCAGCAGCTTTGGAACTAACTACAATGAGCAGTTCTTC.

The table lists this clonotype with many counts. The V and J genes are TRBV12-5 and TRBJ1-1; no firm D call. The V and J ends lost 8 bases and 5 bases respectively, with 21 bases between them. The germline CDR1 and CDR2 sequences are LGHNT and FRNRAP. This CDR3 has 15 residues. CDR3 nucleotides: TGTGCTAGTTCTTCCCTGACAACCCCTGGGACTGAAGCTTTCTTT. Residues: CASSSLTTPGTEAFF.

This clonotype was counted many times. J is TRBJ1-2 and V is TRBV12-3 or TRBV12-4; D might be TRBD1 (5 bases). The CDR3 is made up of 15 amino acids. V was pared by 4 bases and J by 6 bases, with 18 bases between. The CDR3 DNA is TGTGCCAGCAGTTCCCTCCGTGCGGGAGGGGATGGCTACACCTTC. Amino acids: CASSSLRAGGDGYTF.

This clonotype was detected many times. This chain uses TRBV7-9 with TRBJ1-2; 9 positions match TRBD1. CDR1 is SEHNR and CDR2 is FQNEAQ in the germline V gene (reference sequence). The CDR3 sequence is 15 residues long. Germline trimming cut 1 base from V and 0 bases from J; bases unmatched to any gene: 0. CDR3 region: CASSLGTGANYGYTF. CDR3 coding DNA: TGTGCCAGCAGCTTAGGGACAGGGGCTAACTATGGCTACACCTTC.

The sample holds many counts of this clonotype. CDR3 DNA: TGTGCCAGCAGCTACCCACCCGAGCCCCAGCATTTT. This encodes CASSYPPEPQHF. This chain uses TRBV12-3 or TRBV12-4 with TRBJ1-5, with D unresolved. V lost 6 bases, J lost 8 bases, and 11 bases lay in between. The CDR3 runs 12 residues.

This clonotype occurred a few times. The chain employs TRBV12-5 and TRBJ2-7, with 8 positions matching TRBD2. Unmatched junction bases numbered 9, after V lost 2 bases and J lost 6 bases. The germline V gene has CDR1 LGHNT and CDR2 FRNRAP. The CDR3 length is 15 residues. The CDR3 DNA is TGTGCTAGTGGTTTGCGAGCGGGAGCCTCAGGCGAGCAGTACTTC. Translation gives CASGLRAGASGEQYF.

This clonotype was detected many times. The chain joins TRBV18 to TRBJ2-7; possibly TRBD1 or TRBD2 for D (5 bases each). CDR3 length: 14 amino acids. Germline CDR1 and CDR2: KGHSH and LQKENI. V dropped 3 bases and J dropped 2 bases, with 11 bases sitting between them. Here the CDR3 DNA reads TGTGCCAGCTCACCCCGGGACGGCGCCTACGAGCAGTACTTC. Its protein product is CASSPRDGAYEQYF.

A remark on this clonotype: A much larger clonotype is one base distant, so this may be a read error. The chain recombines TRBV10-3 with TRBJ1-2; no clear D. The CDR3 is made up of 13 amino acids. The germline V gene encodes CDR1 ENHRY and CDR2 SYGVKD. The DNA for the CDR3 is TGTGCCATCAGTGAGGGATTTAACTATGGCAACACCTTC. This translates into CAISEGFNYGNTF.

V is TRBV4-2 and J is TRBJ2-1, with D unresolved. V lost 0 bases and J 8 bases, leaving 5 bases between the germline ends. CDR1 is LGHNA, CDR2 YNFKEQ, per germline. The CDR3 consists of 12 residues. The CDR3 spells CASSQESHEQFF. CDR3 nucleotide sequence: TGTGCCAGCAGCCAAGAGTCCCATGAGCAGTTCTTC.

This clonotype has just a few counts. The chain is built from TRBV7-2 and TRBJ2-7; D may correspond to TRBD1 or TRBD2 (5 bases each). This CDR3 is 16 amino acids long. Germline CDR1 is SGHTA and CDR2 is FQGNSA. V dropped 1 base and J dropped 7 bases, with 20 bases sitting between them. The CDR3 reads CASSLVAGADSWEQYF. The CDR3 coding sequence is TGTGCCAGCAGCTTAGTAGCCGGGGCCGACTCCTGGGAGCAGTACTTC. Using reference TRBV7-2 and TRBJ2-7 for the parts outside the CDR3, the full variable domain is GAGVSQSPSNKVTEKGKDVELRCDPISGHTALYWYRQSLGQGLEFLIYFQGNSAPDKSGLPSDRFSAERTGGSVSTLTIQRTQQEDSAVYLCASSLVAGADSWEQYFGPGTRLTVT.

The chain recombines TRBV5-6 with TRBJ1-1; perhaps TRBD1 as D (5 bases). Germline-derived CDR1 and CDR2 are SGHDT and YYEEEE. CDR3 length: 16 residues. V was clipped by 0 bases and J by 3 bases, with 15 bases between them. For the CDR3, the DNA is TGTGCCAGCAGCTTGGGGGGGGGTATCCACGACACTGAAGCTTTCTTT. Residues: CASSLGGGIHDTEAFF.

In its sample, this clonotype was seen many times. The chain links TRBV10-3 to TRBJ2-2, with 7 bases that match TRBD2. The CDR3 is 13 residues long. Germline values: CDR1 ENHRY, CDR2 SYGVKD. The trim removed 10 bases at V and 5 bases at J, leaving 7 bases unmatched. Written as DNA, the CDR3 is TGTGCCAGTCGGGACTATATAACCGGGGAGCTGTTTTTT. Its protein product is CASRDYITGELFF.

This clonotype has only a few counts. The J gene is TRBJ1-1, the V gene TRBV20-1, with D uncertain. CDR3 length: 16 amino acids. Trimming took 1 base from V and 2 from J, leaving 17 bases between them. Germline assignment: CDR1 DFQATT and CDR2 SNEGSKA (reference sequence). This CDR3 reads CSARAPGPAGNTEAFF. Here the CDR3 DNA reads TGCAGTGCTAGAGCTCCGGGCCCTGCGGGTAACACTGAAGCTTTCTTT.

The rearrangement uses TRBV4-2 and TRBJ2-5; D uncertain. The CDR3 contains 15 residues. CDR1 and CDR2 from the germline V gene are LGHNA and YNFKEQ. V dropped 0 bases and J dropped 5 bases, with 13 bases sitting between them. The CDR3 reads CASSQDLLRLETQYF. Here the CDR3 DNA reads TGTGCCAGCAGCCAAGATCTTTTAAGGTTGGAGACCCAGTACTTC.

This clonotype was found many times. The gene calls are TRBV6-1 and TRBJ2-1; TRBD2 matches 16 bases. CDR1 MNHNS and CDR2 SASEGT come from the germline V gene. This CDR3 spans 19 amino acids. J lost 8 bases, V lost 5 bases, and 15 bases had no gene match. DNA of the CDR3: TGTGCCAGCAGTCCCGGGACTAGCGGGAGGGCCGACCTAGGAGATGAGCAGTTCTTC. It encodes CASSPGTSGRADLGDEQFF.

CDR3 sequence: CASSLDPGTGTETQYF. The CDR3 nucleotides are TGCGCCAGCAGCTTGGACCCGGGGACAGGGACAGAGACCCAGTACTTC. The V and J genes are TRBV5-1 and TRBJ2-5; 9 nucleotides align to TRBD1. Germline V gene data show CDR1 as SGHRS and CDR2 as YFSETQ. Unmatched junction bases numbered 7, after V lost 0 bases and J lost 4 bases. This CDR3 has 16 residues.

The chain carries TRBV28 and TRBJ2-1; 7 bases fit TRBD2. The J segment lost 3 bases and the V segment lost 3 bases, leaving 5 bases of the junction unmatched. Germline assignment: CDR1 MDHEN and CDR2 SYDVKM. The CDR3 loop spans 15 amino acids. The CDR3 is CASSLVSSGYNEQFF. In nucleotides, the CDR3 is TGTGCCAGCAGTTTGGTATCTAGCGGCTACAATGAGCAGTTCTTC.

This clonotype has ten or more counts. The gene calls are TRBV6-1 and TRBJ2-5; D gene ambiguous. Trimming removed 3 bases at V and 3 bases at J, with 17 bases between. In germline, CDR1 is MNHNS, CDR2 SASEGT. The CDR3 runs 16 residues. The CDR3 region is CASSEHPYVLKETQYF. CDR3 coding DNA: TGTGCCAGCAGTGAGCACCCATATGTCCTGAAAGAGACCCAGTACTTC.

The chain uses TRBV28 and TRBJ2-5; 8 positions match TRBD1. Germline loops: CDR1 MDHEN, CDR2 SYDVKM. V was pared by 6 bases and J by 2 bases, with 5 bases of the junction left unmatched. The CDR3 sequence is 14 residues long. CDR3 DNA sequence: TGTGCCAGCAGGACAGGGGAGGATCAAGAGACCCAGTACTTC. Translating it yields CASRTGEDQETQYF. The whole variable domain, remainder taken from reference TRBV28 and TRBJ2-5, is DVKVTQSSRYLVKRTGEKVFLECVQDMDHENMFWYRQDPGLGLRLIYFSYDVKMKEKGDIPEGYSVSREKKERFSLILESASTNQTSMYLCASRTGEDQETQYFGPGTRLLVL.

This clonotype has just a few counts. The rearrangement links TRBV27 to TRBJ2-7, with 7 nucleotides matching TRBD2. J gave up 7 bases and V 5 bases, and 11 bases lay outside the gene matches. CDR1 is MNHEY and CDR2 is SMNVEV in the germline V gene (reference sequence). This CDR3 spans 14 amino acids. CDR3 sequence reads: CASSLVAGLGEQYF. The CDR3 DNA is TGTGCCAGCAGTCTGGTAGCGGGTCTAGGGGAGCAGTACTTC.